This passage covers 6 T cell receptor beta chains from one sample sequenced in a study of CD8 T cells in ankylosing spondylitis. Each CDR3 protein is one row after TCRdb ran MiXCR on the 5' RACE reads. Of 180,000 or so distinct CDR3 sequences in the sample, approximately 10% were seen once. Sequencing was performed on blood, either unsorted or a sorted T cell fraction (not recorded which). These receptors were collected from a male donor with ankylosing spondylitis or in good health (not recorded which).

This clonotype was counted ten times or more. The chain links TRBV20-1 to TRBJ1-5; D is uncertain. V was cut by 1 base and J by 2 bases, with 3 bases left in between. Per the germline V gene, CDR1 is DFQATT and CDR2 is SNEGSKA (reference sequence). The CDR3 length is 12 residues. CDR3 bases: TGCAGTGCTAGAGGCCGCAATCAGCCCCAGCATTTT. Protein: CSARGRNQPQHF.

This clonotype was seen many times. The chain employs TRBV20-1 and TRBJ1-5; D unclear. The germline V and J ends were trimmed by 5 bases and 2 bases, with 7 bases remaining between them. This CDR3 has 12 residues. Germline lookup yields CDR1 DFQATT and CDR2 SNEGSKA (reference sequence). The CDR3 region has the DNA TGCAGTGCTGGGCAGGGCAATCAGCCCCAGCATTTT. Amino acids: CSAGQGNQPQHF.

This clonotype appeared many times. CDR3 DNA sequence: TGTGCCAGCAGTTTAGGCCTGTCCGGCACAGATACGCAGTATTTT. It translates to CASSLGLSGTDTQYF. The chain has TRBV12-3 or TRBV12-4 and TRBJ2-3; no clear D gene. The CDR3 has 15 residues. V gave up 1 base and J gave up 1 base, with 9 bases separating them.

V gene TRBV10-3 combines with J gene TRBJ2-1; the match to TRBD2 covers 8 bases. V dropped 8 bases and J dropped 7; count of bases not matched to a gene: 16. The CDR3 covers 16 residues. Germline CDR1 reads ENHRY; CDR2 reads SYGVKD. The CDR3 nucleotides are TGTGCCATCGGCCTTCAAGCGGGAGTAGGACCGAATGAGCAGTTCTTC. Translation: CAIGLQAGVGPNEQFF.

This clonotype was seen only a few times. The chain joins TRBV7-9 to TRBJ1-3; 7 bases map to TRBD1. The CDR3 loop spans 15 amino acids. From germline, CDR1 is SEHNR and CDR2 FQNEAQ (reference sequence). V lost 4 bases to trimming and J lost 7 bases; unmatched junction nucleotides: 10. The CDR3 is CASSSPDREGNTIYF. The DNA of the CDR3 is TGTGCCAGCAGCTCACCAGACAGGGAGGGGAACACCATATATTTT.

As to this clonotype: A much larger clone differs by one base, so this may be a read error. The V and J genes are TRBV20-1 and TRBJ2-1; 10 bases align to TRBD2. This CDR3 is 15 amino acids long. The V gene's germline CDR1 is DFQATT and CDR2 SNEGSKA (reference sequence). CDR3 residues: CGARAASGSNNEQFF. In nucleotides, the CDR3 is TGCGGTGCTAGAGCGGCTAGCGGGAGCAACAATGAGCAGTTCTTC.